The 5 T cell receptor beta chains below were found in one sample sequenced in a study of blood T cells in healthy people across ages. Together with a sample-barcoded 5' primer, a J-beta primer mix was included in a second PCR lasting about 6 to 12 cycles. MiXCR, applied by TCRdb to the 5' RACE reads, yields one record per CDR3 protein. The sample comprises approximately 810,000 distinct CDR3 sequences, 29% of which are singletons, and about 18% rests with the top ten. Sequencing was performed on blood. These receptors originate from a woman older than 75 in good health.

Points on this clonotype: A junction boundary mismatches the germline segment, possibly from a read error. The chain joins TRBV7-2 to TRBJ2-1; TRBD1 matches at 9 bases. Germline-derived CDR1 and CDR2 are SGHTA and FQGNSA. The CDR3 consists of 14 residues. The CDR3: CACSLIQGANEQFF. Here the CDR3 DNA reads TGTGCCTGCAGCCTGATACAGGGGGCAAATGAGCAGTTCTTC. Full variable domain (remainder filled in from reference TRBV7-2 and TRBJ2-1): GAGVSQSPSNKVTEKGKDVELRCDPISGHTALYWYRQSLGQGLEFLIYFQGNSAPDKSGLPSDRFSAERTGGSVSTLTIQRTQQEDSAVYLCACSLIQGANEQFFGPGTRLTVL.

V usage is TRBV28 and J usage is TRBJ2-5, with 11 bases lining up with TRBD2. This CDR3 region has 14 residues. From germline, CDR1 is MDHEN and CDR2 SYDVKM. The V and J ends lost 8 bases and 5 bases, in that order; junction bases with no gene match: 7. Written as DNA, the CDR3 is TGTGCCAGCCATAGCGGGGGGGCCTTTGAGACCCAGTACTTC. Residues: CASHSGGAFETQYF.

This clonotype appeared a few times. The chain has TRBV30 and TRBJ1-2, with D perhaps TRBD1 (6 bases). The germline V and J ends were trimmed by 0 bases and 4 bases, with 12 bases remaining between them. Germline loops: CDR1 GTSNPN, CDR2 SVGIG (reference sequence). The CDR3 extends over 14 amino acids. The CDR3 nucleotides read TGTGCCTGGAGTGTAGTCAGCAGGGGCTATGGCTACACCTTC. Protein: CAWSVVSRGYGYTF.

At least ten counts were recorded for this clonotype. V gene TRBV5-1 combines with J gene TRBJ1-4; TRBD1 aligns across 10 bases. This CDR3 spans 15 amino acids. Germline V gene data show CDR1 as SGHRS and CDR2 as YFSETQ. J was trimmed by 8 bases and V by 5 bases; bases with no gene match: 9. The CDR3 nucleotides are TGCGCCAGCAGTTCAACCGGGACAGGGGAGGAAAAACTGTTTTTT. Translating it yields CASSSTGTGEEKLFF.

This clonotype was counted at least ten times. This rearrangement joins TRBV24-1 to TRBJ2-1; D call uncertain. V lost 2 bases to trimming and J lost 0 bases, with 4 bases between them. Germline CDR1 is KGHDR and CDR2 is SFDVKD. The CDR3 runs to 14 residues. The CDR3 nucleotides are TGTGCCACCAGTGATTGGGGCTCCTACAATGAGCAGTTCTTC. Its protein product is CATSDWGSYNEQFF.